This is a list of T cell receptor beta chains from one sample in a study of blood T cell repertoires in COVID-19. Produced via immunoSEQ multiplex PCR; TCRdb's table is partial and in-frame only. This table has some 70,000 clones, nearly 90% appearing once. Sequencing input: peripheral blood. These receptors all come from a woman aged 50 to 60 with COVID-19, enrolled during active disease. The CDR3 runs from the conserved cysteine through the conserved F or W. A D gene is named only where the DNA matches it firmly. Only some rows state a clone size, as once, few, many or a class for expanded clones.

clone size: NA
V gene: TRBV6-2/TRBV6-3
D gene: TRBD2
CDR3 length: 19
J gene: TRBJ2-3
CDR3 protein: CASSYLMWTSGRGSDTQYF
CDR3 DNA: TGTGCCAGCAGTTACCTTATGTGGACTAGCGGGAGAGGTTCAGATACGCAGTATTTT

clone size: NA
V gene: TRBV19
D gene: NA
CDR3 length: 15
J gene: TRBJ1-4
CDR3 protein: CASTPRAGRNEKLFF
CDR3 DNA: TGTGCCAGTACCCCTCGTGCGGGGCGGAATGAAAAACTGTTTTTT

clone size: NA
V gene: TRBV29-1
D gene: TRBD2
CDR3 length: 15
J gene: TRBJ2-1
CDR3 protein: CSVEDLSGAYNEQFF
CDR3 DNA: TGCAGCGTTGAAGATCTGAGCGGGGCCTACAATGAGCAGTTCTTC

clone size: NA
V gene: TRBV29-1
D gene: TRBD2
CDR3 length: 15
J gene: TRBJ2-1
CDR3 protein: CSVEGLAGSYNEQFF
CDR3 DNA: TGCAGCGTTGAAGGACTAGCGGGGTCCTACAATGAGCAGTTCTTC

clone size: NA
V gene: TRBV6-6
D gene: TRBD2
CDR3 length: 17
J gene: TRBJ2-1
CDR3 protein: CASSPGTSGRPYNEQFF
CDR3 DNA: TGTGCCAGCAGTCCCGGGACTAGCGGGAGGCCGTACAATGAGCAGTTCTTC

clone size: NA
V gene: TRBV9
D gene: NA
CDR3 length: 13
J gene: TRBJ2-7
CDR3 protein: CASSADIDYEQYF
CDR3 DNA: TGTGCCAGCAGCGCAGACATAGACTACGAGCAGTACTTC

clone size: NA
V gene: TRBV7-9
D gene: TRBD2
CDR3 length: 11
J gene: TRBJ2-7
CDR3 protein: CASSSRGEQYF
CDR3 DNA: TGTGCCAGCAGCTCGCGGGGGGAGCAGTACTTC

clone size: few
V gene: TRBV6-1
D gene: NA
CDR3 length: 14
J gene: TRBJ1-5
CDR3 protein: CASSDRGSNQPQHF
CDR3 DNA: TGTGCCAGCAGTGACAGGGGTAGCAATCAGCCCCAGCATTTT

clone size: NA
V gene: TRBV3-1/TRBV3-2
D gene: TRBD2
CDR3 length: 19
J gene: TRBJ2-2
CDR3 protein: CASSQGVLSLAGVSGELFF
CDR3 DNA: TGTGCCAGCAGCCAAGGTGTTTTGAGTCTAGCGGGAGTGTCCGGGGAGCTGTTTTTT

clone size: NA
V gene: TRBV19
D gene: NA
CDR3 length: 14
J gene: TRBJ1-2
CDR3 protein: CASSIPEGRYGYTF
CDR3 DNA: TGTGCCAGTAGTATACCTGAGGGAAGGTATGGCTACACCTTC

clone size: NA
V gene: TRBV7-6
D gene: TRBD1
CDR3 length: 15
J gene: TRBJ1-4
CDR3 protein: CASSLGTGGNEKLFF
CDR3 DNA: TGTGCCAGCAGCTTAGGTACAGGGGGTAATGAAAAACTGTTTTTT

clone size: NA
V gene: TRBV2
D gene: TRBD1
CDR3 length: 15
J gene: TRBJ1-5
CDR3 protein: CASSRTGHSNQPQHF
CDR3 DNA: TGTGCCAGCAGCCGGACAGGGCATAGCAATCAGCCCCAGCATTTT

clone size: NA
V gene: TRBV4-1
D gene: TRBD2
CDR3 length: 14
J gene: TRBJ2-1
CDR3 protein: CASRPTSGKNEQFF
CDR3 DNA: TGCGCCAGCAGACCCACTAGCGGCAAAAATGAGCAGTTCTTC

clone size: NA
V gene: TRBV28
D gene: TRBD1
CDR3 length: 17
J gene: TRBJ2-7
CDR3 protein: CASSFLGGQGYALEQYF
CDR3 DNA: TGTGCCAGCAGTTTTTTGGGGGGACAGGGCTACGCCCTTGAGCAGTACTTC

clone size: NA
V gene: TRBV7-2
D gene: TRBD1
CDR3 length: 13
J gene: TRBJ2-2
CDR3 protein: CASSPTGPGELFF
CDR3 DNA: TGTGCCAGCAGCCCGACAGGGCCCGGGGAGCTGTTTTTT

clone size: NA
V gene: TRBV6-6
D gene: NA
CDR3 length: 15
J gene: TRBJ2-5
CDR3 protein: CASRPNQGKQETQYF
CDR3 DNA: TGTGCCAGCAGGCCGAATCAGGGGAAACAAGAGACCCAGTACTTC

clone size: once
V gene: TRBV11-3
D gene: NA
CDR3 length: 13
J gene: TRBJ2-7
CDR3 protein: CASSWPRSYEQYF
CDR3 DNA: TGTGCCAGCAGCTGGCCCCGGAGTTACGAGCAGTACTTC

clone size: NA
V gene: TRBV3-1/TRBV3-2
D gene: NA
CDR3 length: 14
J gene: TRBJ1-1
CDR3 protein: CASSQGQENTEAFF
CDR3 DNA: TGTGCCAGCAGCCAAGGGCAGGAGAACACTGAAGCTTTCTTT

clone size: NA
V gene: TRBV28
D gene: TRBD2
CDR3 length: 14
J gene: TRBJ2-3
CDR3 protein: CASKREGRSDTQYF
CDR3 DNA: TGTGCCAGCAAACGGGAGGGCCGGTCAGATACGCAGTATTTT

clone size: NA
V gene: TRBV7-3
D gene: NA
CDR3 length: 14
J gene: TRBJ2-7
CDR3 protein: CASSLTPTSGEQYF
CDR3 DNA: TGTGCCAGCAGCTTAACCCCTACTAGTGGAGAGCAGTACTTC

clone size: NA
V gene: TRBV6-1
D gene: NA
CDR3 length: 14
J gene: TRBJ2-7
CDR3 protein: CASSDPAGGDEQYF
CDR3 DNA: TGTGCTAGCAGTGACCCCGCTGGAGGGGACGAGCAGTACTTC

clone size: NA
V gene: TRBV5-6
D gene: TRBD1
CDR3 length: 18
J gene: TRBJ2-1
CDR3 protein: CASSLVDRGPESYNEQFF
CDR3 DNA: TGTGCCAGCAGCTTGGTGGACAGGGGTCCCGAGTCCTACAATGAGCAGTTCTTC

clone size: NA
V gene: TRBV18
D gene: TRBD2
CDR3 length: 15
J gene: TRBJ2-2
CDR3 protein: CASSPTSRDTGELFF
CDR3 DNA: TGTGCCAGCTCCCCGACTAGCAGAGACACCGGGGAGCTGTTTTTT

clone size: once
V gene: TRBV30
D gene: TRBD1
CDR3 length: 8
J gene: TRBJ2-7
CDR3 protein: CAPGTGYF
CDR3 DNA: TGTGCTCCAGGGACAGGTTACTTC

clone size: NA
V gene: TRBV11-2
D gene: TRBD2
CDR3 length: 15
J gene: TRBJ2-7
CDR3 protein: CASSSRLAASYEQYF
CDR3 DNA: TGTGCCAGCAGCTCCCGACTAGCGGCCTCCTACGAGCAGTACTTC

clone size: NA
V gene: TRBV28
D gene: NA
CDR3 length: 16
J gene: TRBJ1-6
CDR3 protein: CASSLPPAGRSSPLHF
CDR3 DNA: TGTGCCAGCAGCCTCCCCCCGGCGGGGCGAAGTTCACCCCTCCACTTT

clone size: few
V gene: TRBV28
D gene: NA
CDR3 length: 14
J gene: TRBJ2-5
CDR3 protein: CASSVTRAQETQYF
CDR3 DNA: TGTGCCAGCAGTGTTACGCGGGCGCAAGAGACCCAGTACTTC

clone size: NA
V gene: TRBV27
D gene: NA
CDR3 length: 12
J gene: TRBJ2-1
CDR3 protein: CASSLPPNEQFF
CDR3 DNA: TGTGCCAGCAGTTTACCCCCTAATGAGCAGTTCTTC

clone size: NA
V gene: TRBV19
D gene: NA
CDR3 length: 12
J gene: TRBJ2-1
CDR3 protein: CASSIYDQGQFF
CDR3 DNA: TGTGCCAGTAGTATCTACGATCAGGGGCAGTTCTTC

clone size: NA
V gene: TRBV28
D gene: TRBD1
CDR3 length: 18
J gene: TRBJ1-5
CDR3 protein: CASSSLYRGFEGNQPQHF
CDR3 DNA: TGTGCCAGCAGTTCACTCTACAGGGGGTTTGAGGGCAATCAGCCCCAGCATTTT

clone size: NA
V gene: TRBV7-2
D gene: TRBD2
CDR3 length: 15
J gene: TRBJ2-1
CDR3 protein: CASGPGTSGRQGQFF
CDR3 DNA: TGTGCCAGCGGCCCCGGGACTAGCGGGAGACAGGGGCAGTTCTTC

clone size: NA
V gene: TRBV28
D gene: TRBD1
CDR3 length: 13
J gene: TRBJ2-7
CDR3 protein: CATHRGRGYEQYF
CDR3 DNA: TGTGCCACCCACAGGGGGCGCGGGTACGAGCAGTACTTC

clone size: NA
V gene: TRBV5-1
D gene: NA
CDR3 length: 15
J gene: TRBJ1-4
CDR3 protein: CASSLTSRFNEKLFF
CDR3 DNA: TGCGCCAGCAGCTTAACCTCGAGATTTAATGAAAAACTGTTTTTT

clone size: NA
V gene: TRBV30
D gene: TRBD2
CDR3 length: 15
J gene: TRBJ2-2
CDR3 protein: CAWKPSGRAPGELFF
CDR3 DNA: TGTGCCTGGAAACCTAGCGGGAGGGCCCCCGGGGAGCTGTTTTTT

clone size: NA
V gene: TRBV6-2/TRBV6-3
D gene: TRBD1
CDR3 length: 14
J gene: TRBJ2-1
CDR3 protein: CASSHNAQGDEQFF
CDR3 DNA: TGTGCCAGCAGTCACAATGCACAGGGGGATGAGCAGTTCTTC

clone size: NA
V gene: TRBV4-3
D gene: TRBD2
CDR3 length: 18
J gene: TRBJ2-2
CDR3 protein: CASSQGLAGGPDTGELFF
CDR3 DNA: TGCGCCAGCAGCCAAGGGCTAGCGGGAGGGCCTGACACCGGGGAGCTGTTTTTT

clone size: NA
V gene: TRBV2
D gene: NA
CDR3 length: 14
J gene: TRBJ2-1
CDR3 protein: CASSEARGHVEQFF
CDR3 DNA: TGTGCCAGCTCTGAAGCGCGAGGACATGTTGAGCAGTTCTTC

clone size: NA
V gene: TRBV28
D gene: NA
CDR3 length: 12
J gene: TRBJ1-4
CDR3 protein: CASRTPNEKLFF
CDR3 DNA: TGTGCCAGCAGAACTCCTAATGAAAAACTGTTTTTT

clone size: NA
V gene: TRBV19
D gene: NA
CDR3 length: 15
J gene: TRBJ2-7
CDR3 protein: CASSIPAAAPYEQYF
CDR3 DNA: TGTGCCAGTAGTATTCCCGCGGCTGCACCCTACGAGCAGTACTTC

clone size: NA
V gene: TRBV5-1
D gene: TRBD2
CDR3 length: 14
J gene: TRBJ2-3
CDR3 protein: CASSQREARDTQYF
CDR3 DNA: TGCGCCAGCAGCCAGCGGGAGGCAAGAGATACGCAGTATTTT

clone size: NA
V gene: TRBV19
D gene: TRBD2
CDR3 length: 19
J gene: TRBJ2-1
CDR3 protein: CASSPLPLLAVPPADEQFF
CDR3 DNA: TGTGCCAGTAGTCCCCTTCCCTTACTAGCGGTCCCCCCAGCCGATGAGCAGTTCTTC

clone size: NA
V gene: TRBV11-3
D gene: NA
CDR3 length: 15
J gene: TRBJ2-3
CDR3 protein: CASSLVHRPTDTQYF
CDR3 DNA: TGTGCCAGCAGCTTAGTTCACAGACCTACAGATACGCAGTATTTT

clone size: NA
V gene: TRBV29-1
D gene: TRBD1
CDR3 length: 15
J gene: TRBJ2-2
CDR3 protein: CSVEVDRRNTGELFF
CDR3 DNA: TGCAGCGTTGAAGTGGACAGGCGGAACACCGGGGAGCTGTTTTTT

clone size: NA
V gene: TRBV25-1
D gene: TRBD2
CDR3 length: 17
J gene: TRBJ2-7
CDR3 protein: CASSADSSGSEGYEQYF
CDR3 DNA: TGTGCCAGCAGTGCGGATTCTAGCGGGAGTGAAGGTTACGAGCAGTACTTC

clone size: NA
V gene: TRBV21-1
D gene: NA
CDR3 length: 12
J gene: TRBJ1-1
CDR3 protein: CASPPGCAEAFF
CDR3 DNA: TGTGCCAGCCCGCCAGGGTGTGCTGAAGCTTTCTTT

clone size: NA
V gene: TRBV28
D gene: NA
CDR3 length: 14
J gene: TRBJ1-2
CDR3 protein: CASSLLYGGYGYTF
CDR3 DNA: TGTGCCAGCAGTTTATTGTACGGGGGCTATGGCTACACCTTC

clone size: NA
V gene: TRBV6-6
D gene: NA
CDR3 length: 15
J gene: TRBJ2-3
CDR3 protein: CASIRSGTSTDTQYF
CDR3 DNA: TGTGCCAGCATCCGTTCGGGGACTAGCACAGATACGCAGTATTTT

clone size: NA
V gene: TRBV10-3
D gene: TRBD1
CDR3 length: 14
J gene: TRBJ1-2
CDR3 protein: CAISPGQVSDGYTF
CDR3 DNA: TGTGCCATCAGCCCGGGACAGGTATCCGATGGCTACACCTTC

clone size: NA
V gene: TRBV18
D gene: NA
CDR3 length: 15
J gene: TRBJ1-2
CDR3 protein: CASSLNVNAGDGYTF
CDR3 DNA: TGTGCCAGCTCACTCAACGTAAATGCAGGGGATGGCTACACCTTC

clone size: NA
V gene: TRBV2
D gene: NA
CDR3 length: 14
J gene: TRBJ2-7
CDR3 protein: CASSETGVVREQYF
CDR3 DNA: TGTGCCAGCAGTGAAACGGGAGTAGTTCGCGAGCAGTACTTC

clone size: NA
V gene: TRBV20-1
D gene: NA
CDR3 length: 11
J gene: TRBJ2-1
CDR3 protein: CSAGGGYEQFF
CDR3 DNA: TGCAGCGCCGGAGGGGGCTATGAGCAGTTCTTC

clone size: once
V gene: TRBV2
D gene: NA
CDR3 length: 12
J gene: TRBJ2-5
CDR3 protein: CASSPGGETQYF
CDR3 DNA: TGTGCCAGCAGCCCAGGGGGGGAGACCCAGTACTTC

clone size: NA
V gene: TRBV12-3/TRBV12-4
D gene: NA
CDR3 length: 13
J gene: TRBJ1-1
CDR3 protein: CASSRLTNTEAFF
CDR3 DNA: TGTGCCAGCAGCCGCCTAACGAACACTGAAGCTTTCTTT

clone size: NA
V gene: TRBV6-1
D gene: TRBD1
CDR3 length: 15
J gene: TRBJ1-5
CDR3 protein: CASSERGQVGQPQHF
CDR3 DNA: TGTGCCAGCAGTGAACGAGGACAGGTCGGGCAGCCCCAGCATTTT